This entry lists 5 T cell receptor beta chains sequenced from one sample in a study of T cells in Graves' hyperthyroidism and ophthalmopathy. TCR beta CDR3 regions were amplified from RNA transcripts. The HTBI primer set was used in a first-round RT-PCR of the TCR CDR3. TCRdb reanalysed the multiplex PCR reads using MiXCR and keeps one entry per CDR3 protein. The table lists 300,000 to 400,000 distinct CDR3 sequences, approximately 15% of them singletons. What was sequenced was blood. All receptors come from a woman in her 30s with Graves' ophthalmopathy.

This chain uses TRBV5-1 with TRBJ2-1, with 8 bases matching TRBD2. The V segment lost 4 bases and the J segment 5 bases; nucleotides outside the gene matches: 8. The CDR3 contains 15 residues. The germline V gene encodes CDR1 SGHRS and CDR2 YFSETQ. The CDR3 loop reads CASSPSGGENNEQFF. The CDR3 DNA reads TGCGCCAGCAGCCCGAGCGGGGGCGAGAACAATGAGCAGTTCTTC.

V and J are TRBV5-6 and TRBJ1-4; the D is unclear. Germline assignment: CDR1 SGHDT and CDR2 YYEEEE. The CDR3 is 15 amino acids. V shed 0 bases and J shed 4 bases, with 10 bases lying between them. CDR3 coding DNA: TGTGCCAGCAGCTTGGAGGCAGAAGTTAATGAAAAACTGTTTTTT. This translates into CASSLEAEVNEKLFF.

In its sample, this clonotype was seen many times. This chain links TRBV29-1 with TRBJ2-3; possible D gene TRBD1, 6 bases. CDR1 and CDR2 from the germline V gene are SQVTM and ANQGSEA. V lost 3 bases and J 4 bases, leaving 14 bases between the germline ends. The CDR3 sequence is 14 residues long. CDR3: CSVDSQGKADTQYF. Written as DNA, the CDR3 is TGCAGCGTTGACAGTCAGGGGAAGGCAGATACGCAGTATTTT.

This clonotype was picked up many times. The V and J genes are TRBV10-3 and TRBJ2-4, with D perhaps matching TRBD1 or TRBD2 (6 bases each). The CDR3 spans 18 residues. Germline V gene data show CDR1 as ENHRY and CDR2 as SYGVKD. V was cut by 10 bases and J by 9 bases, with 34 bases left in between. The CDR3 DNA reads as TGTGCCACCTCGGCGCAGCAACCGCACCCCGGCGAGGGGGGCATTCAGTACTTC. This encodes CATSAQQPHPGEGGIQYF.

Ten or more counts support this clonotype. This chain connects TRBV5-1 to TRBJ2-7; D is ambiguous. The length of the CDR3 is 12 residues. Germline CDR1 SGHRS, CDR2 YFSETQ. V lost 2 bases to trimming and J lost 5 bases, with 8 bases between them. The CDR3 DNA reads TGCGCCAGCAGCTTTAGGGTGGACGAGCAGTACTTC. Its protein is CASSFRVDEQYF.